This TCR beta chain is from a study of T-cell reconstitution after alpha-beta-depleted transplantation in children. Overall study results and limits: Once a year had passed after transplant, T-cell counts and diversity came mostly from newly produced T cells. Surviving thymic progenitors and recipient T cells were the source of high TCRbeta diversity at day 60 in some patients. Expanded graft clones, several hundred of them, were reportedly the source of alpha-beta T cells about two months after transplant.

With respect to this clonotype: Its antigen is undetermined.

Unique molecular identifiers were built into the TCRbeta library. TCRdb re-called the PCR reads through MiXCR, storing one row per CDR3 protein. In the table there are about 460,000 distinct CDR3 sequences, 9.5% to 12% of which are singletons. CDR3 length: 14 amino acids. Germline-derived CDR1 and CDR2 are KGHSH and LQKENI. Trimming at V came to 3 bases and at J to 7 bases, leaving 6 bases not matched to a gene. The chain joins TRBV18 to TRBJ2-7; 10 bases map to TRBD1. The starting material was PBMCs, mostly from graft donor cells, obtained 180 days after TCRalphabeta/CD19-depleted stem cell transplant. The TCR originated in a female patient under 10 years old who had a stem cell transplant for aplastic anemia, so the T cells may come from the graft donor. The CDR3 DNA is TGTGCCAGCTCACCGGGACAGGGGTTTCGGGAGCAGTACGTC. Its protein is CASSPGQGFREQYV.